Listed below are T cell receptor beta chains from one sample, sequenced in a study of CD8+ T cells in alopecia areata. Produced via immunoSEQ multiplex PCR; TCRdb's table is partial and in-frame only. The table records roughly 200,000 clones, over 55% of them present only once. The sample here was CD4+ T cells sorted from blood, taken at week 0. The receptors derive from a human donor with alopecia areata. The conserved cysteine and the conserved F or W are not part of the CDR3 here. D genes are given only for firm matches.

CDR3	D	V	J	length
SVEINRGYEQY	-	TRBV29-1	TRBJ2-7	11
SVGREGEPTDTQY	-	TRBV29-1	TRBJ2-3	13
ASSEVSGANVLT	-	TRBV25-1	TRBJ2-6	12
AWSVKGNTEAF	-	TRBV30	TRBJ1-1	11
ASSSGTSKNIQY	TRBD2	TRBV5-4	TRBJ2-4	12
SVGDRSGQPQH	TRBD1	TRBV29-1	TRBJ1-5	11
ASSLRDRGNNSPLH	TRBD1	TRBV5-4	TRBJ1-6	14
ASSIGNVDRT	-	TRBV7-2	TRBJ1-2	10
ASSQAPFTSGTQY	TRBD2	TRBV14	TRBJ2-5	13
ATRDFQYQETQY	-	TRBV15	TRBJ2-5	12
AWSVGRLSNYGYT	-	TRBV30	TRBJ1-2	13
SVPRRDRANEQF	TRBD1	TRBV29-1	TRBJ2-1	12
ASSKGRFEQF	-	TRBV5-6	TRBJ2-1	10
SVEDAGQSTEAF	-	TRBV29-1	TRBJ1-1	12
ASSLSARQGAF	-	TRBV7-2	TRBJ1-1	11
ASSTNTGELF	-	TRBV6-1	TRBJ2-2	10
ASSFSQRGGETQY	TRBD2	TRBV6-6	TRBJ2-5	13
ASSLNHRGEINYGYT	-	TRBV5-1	TRBJ1-2	15
ASSLLNSPLH	-	TRBV28	TRBJ1-6	10
ASSLQRQRGNIQY	-	TRBV28	TRBJ2-4	13
ASSTLGTETQY	-	TRBV5-1	TRBJ2-5	11
ASTFGGGAKEQF	TRBD2	TRBV2	TRBJ2-1	12
AWGLPSTDTQY	-	TRBV30	TRBJ2-3	11
ATSRQGDPEAF	TRBD1	TRBV15	TRBJ1-1	11
ASRLPGALYNEQF	-	TRBV10-2	TRBJ2-1	13
ASSQGPGTGPNYGYT	TRBD1	TRBV4-1	TRBJ1-2	15